Included here is one TCR beta chain sequence, with context. MiXCR, applied by TCRdb to the 5' RACE reads, yields one record per CDR3 protein. The profile shows 550,000 to 700,000 distinct CDR3 sequences, about 18% of them singletons. The sample comes from a study of T-cell memory formation after mild COVID-19. V lost 6 bases to trimming and J lost 4 bases; unmatched junction nucleotides: 8. The CDR3 is 14 residues long. This TCR derives from an adult woman who had mild COVID-19 (a few samples of this study predate the infection). Cell type and time point are not known. The rearrangement uses TRBV12-3 or TRBV12-4 and TRBJ1-2, with 7 bases identical to TRBD1. The sequencing input was PBMCs or a T cell subset sorted from them (not recorded which). The CDR3 loop is CASRPTGASYGYTF. The CDR3 coding sequence is TGTGCCAGCAGGCCTACAGGGGCGAGCTATGGCTACACCTTC.